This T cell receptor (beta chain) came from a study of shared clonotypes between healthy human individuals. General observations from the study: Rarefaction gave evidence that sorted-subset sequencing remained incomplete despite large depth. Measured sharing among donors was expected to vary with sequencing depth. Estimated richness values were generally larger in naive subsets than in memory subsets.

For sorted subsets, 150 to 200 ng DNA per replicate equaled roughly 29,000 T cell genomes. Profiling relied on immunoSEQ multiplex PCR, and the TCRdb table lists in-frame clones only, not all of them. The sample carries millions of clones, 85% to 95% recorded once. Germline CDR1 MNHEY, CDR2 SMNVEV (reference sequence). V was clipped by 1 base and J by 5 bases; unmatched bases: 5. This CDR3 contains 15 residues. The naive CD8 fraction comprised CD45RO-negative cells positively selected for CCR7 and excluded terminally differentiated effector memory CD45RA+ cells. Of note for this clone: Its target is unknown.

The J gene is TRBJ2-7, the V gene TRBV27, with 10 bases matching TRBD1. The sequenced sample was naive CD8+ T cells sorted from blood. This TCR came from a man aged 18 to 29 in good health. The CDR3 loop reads CASSLLGTGVDEQYF. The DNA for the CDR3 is TGTGCCAGCAGTTTATTGGGGACAGGGGTCGACGAGCAGTACTTC.